Given below is one T cell receptor (beta chain) in context. The target antigen is unknown. Sequencing templates came from extracted RNA that was reverse transcribed into cDNA. This table comes from immunoSEQ multiplex PCR, and its TCRdb copy is limited to in-frame clones, with some not included. The sample gives under 110,000 clones, roughly 60% of which show up once; about a sixth is in the top ten. These data are taken from a study of CD8+ T cells in alopecia areata. Study overall: Each day, treated patients took oral tofacitinib twice, at 5 to 10 mg per dose.

Overall study results and limits: Researchers reported that TCR sharing among patients proved less clear than in mice, possibly HLA-linked.

The V segment lost 1 base and the J segment 7 bases; nucleotides outside the gene matches: 10. Per germline, CDR1 LNHNV and CDR2 YYDKDF (reference sequence). CDR3 length: 17 amino acids. As to treatment: oral pan-JAK inhibitor, 5-10 mg twice daily. The chain recombines TRBV15 with TRBJ2-1, with TRBD1 matching 10 bases. The sequenced sample was CD8+ T cells sorted from blood, obtained at approximately week 61, from a patient treated with tofacitinib. The TCR sequence derives from a human donor with alopecia areata. The CDR3 region is CATSRGLGDRGRNEQFF. Here the CDR3 DNA reads TGTGCCACCAGCAGAGGATTGGGGGACAGGGGTCGAAATGAGCAGTTCTTC.